This T cell receptor (beta chain) was sequenced for a study of T cell repertoires in cytomegalovirus infection. For the study at large: Indications came from public TCR beta signatures; they pointed to CMV infection and to a matching HLA type.

In this sample, this clonotype turned up a few times. Its antigen remains unknown. Notes on the study in general: Predominance within the ex vivo response was attributable to HLA-C-restricted CMV-specific TCR beta clonotypes. Summed frequency of shared TCR beta families picked out CMV carriers who also had the relevant HLA.

A single record per CDR3 protein comes from TCRdb applying MiXCR to the reads. This table holds around 300,000 distinct CDR3 sequences, over 7.5% found once. The clonotype originates from a human donor in good health (CMV status not recorded). Some clones in this sample may be carry-over from other donors' samples. The sequenced material came from PBMCs.

For the CDR3, the DNA is TGTGCCAGCAGCCCCTCGGGACGCCTAGGATCCTACGAGCAGTACTTC. Translation: CASSPSGRLGSYEQYF. The V call is TRBV7-3, the J call TRBJ2-7; D possibly uses TRBD1 or TRBD2 (5 bases each). The ends were cut back, 5 bases at V and 1 base at J, with 18 bases in the middle. The CDR3 sequence is 16 residues long. Germline lookup yields CDR1 SGHTA and CDR2 FQGTGA.